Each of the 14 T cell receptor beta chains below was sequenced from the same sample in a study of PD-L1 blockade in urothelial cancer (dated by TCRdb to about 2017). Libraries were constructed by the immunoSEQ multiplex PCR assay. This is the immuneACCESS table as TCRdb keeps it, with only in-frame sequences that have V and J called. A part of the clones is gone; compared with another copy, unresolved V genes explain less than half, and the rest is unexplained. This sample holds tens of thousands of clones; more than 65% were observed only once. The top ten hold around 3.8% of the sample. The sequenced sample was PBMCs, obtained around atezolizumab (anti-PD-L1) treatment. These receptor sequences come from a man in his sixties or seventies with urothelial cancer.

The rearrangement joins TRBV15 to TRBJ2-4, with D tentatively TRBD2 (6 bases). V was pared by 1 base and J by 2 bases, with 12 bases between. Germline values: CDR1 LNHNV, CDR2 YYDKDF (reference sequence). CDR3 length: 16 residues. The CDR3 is CATSRVGGSTKNIQYF. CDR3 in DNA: TGTGCCACCAGCAGAGTCGGAGGGAGCACCAAAAACATTCAGTACTTC.

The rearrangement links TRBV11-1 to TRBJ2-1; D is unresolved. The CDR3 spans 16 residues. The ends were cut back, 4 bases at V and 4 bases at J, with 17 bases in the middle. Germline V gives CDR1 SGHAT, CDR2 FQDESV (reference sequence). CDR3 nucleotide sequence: TGTGCCAGCAGCTCCCGACTGGCTCGCGGTTACAATGAGCAGTTCTTC. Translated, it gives CASSSRLARGYNEQFF.

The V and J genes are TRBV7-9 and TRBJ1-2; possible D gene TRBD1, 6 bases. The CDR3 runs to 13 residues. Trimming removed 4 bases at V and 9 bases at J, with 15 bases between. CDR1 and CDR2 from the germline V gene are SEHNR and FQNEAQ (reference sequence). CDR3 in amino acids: CASSSGTSMSYTF. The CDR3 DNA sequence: TGTGCCAGCAGCTCCGGGACATCTATGAGCTACACCTTC.

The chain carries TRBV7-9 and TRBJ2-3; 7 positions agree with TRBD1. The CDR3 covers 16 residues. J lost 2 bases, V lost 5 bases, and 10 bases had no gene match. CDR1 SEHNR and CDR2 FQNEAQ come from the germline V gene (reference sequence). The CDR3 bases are TGTGCCAGCAGCCAAACAGGGGCCTTCTCCACAGATACGCAGTATTTT. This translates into CASSQTGAFSTDTQYF.

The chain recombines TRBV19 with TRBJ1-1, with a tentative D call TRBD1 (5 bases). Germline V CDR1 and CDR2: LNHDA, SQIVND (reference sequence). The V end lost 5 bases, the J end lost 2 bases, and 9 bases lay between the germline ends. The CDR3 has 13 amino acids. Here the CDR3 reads CASSAGRNTEAFF. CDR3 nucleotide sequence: TGTGCCAGTAGTGCGGGGCGAAACACTGAAGCTTTCTTT.

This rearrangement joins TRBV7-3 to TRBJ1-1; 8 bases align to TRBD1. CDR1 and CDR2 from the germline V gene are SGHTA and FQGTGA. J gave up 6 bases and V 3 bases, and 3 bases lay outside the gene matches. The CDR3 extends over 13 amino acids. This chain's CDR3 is CASSLDRAAEAFF. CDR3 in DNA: TGTGCCAGCAGCTTGGACAGGGCCGCTGAAGCTTTCTTT.

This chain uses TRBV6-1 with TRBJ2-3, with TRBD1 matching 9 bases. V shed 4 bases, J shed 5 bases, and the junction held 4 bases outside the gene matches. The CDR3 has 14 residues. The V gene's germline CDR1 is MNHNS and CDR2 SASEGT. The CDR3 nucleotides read TGTGCCAGCAGTGTGGACAGGGGAGTAGATACGCAGTATTTT. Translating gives CASSVDRGVDTQYF.

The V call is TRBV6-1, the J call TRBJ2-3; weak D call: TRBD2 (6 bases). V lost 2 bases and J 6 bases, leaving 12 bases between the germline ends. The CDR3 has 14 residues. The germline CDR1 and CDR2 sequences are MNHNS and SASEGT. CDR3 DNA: TGTGCCAGCAGTGAACCGGGAGAAGGGGATACGCAGTATTTT. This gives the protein CASSEPGEGDTQYF.

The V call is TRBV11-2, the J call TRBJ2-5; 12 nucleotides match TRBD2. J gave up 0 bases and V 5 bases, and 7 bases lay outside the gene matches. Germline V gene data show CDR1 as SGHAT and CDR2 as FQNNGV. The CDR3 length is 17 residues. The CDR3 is CASSRTSGTPYQETQYF. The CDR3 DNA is TGTGCCAGCAGCCGGACTAGCGGGACGCCGTACCAAGAGACCCAGTACTTC.

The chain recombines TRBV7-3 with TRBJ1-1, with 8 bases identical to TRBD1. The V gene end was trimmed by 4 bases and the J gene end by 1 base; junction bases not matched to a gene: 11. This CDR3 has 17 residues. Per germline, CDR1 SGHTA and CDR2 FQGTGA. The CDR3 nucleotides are TGTGCCAGCAGCTACCAGCAGGACAGGGTTCGGAACACTGAAGCTTTCTTT. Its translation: CASSYQQDRVRNTEAFF.

The CDR3 DNA follows: TGTGCCAGCAGCCAGCGTAGCGGGAGCGGTACCTACGAGCAGTACTTC. Translated, it gives CASSQRSGSGTYEQYF. This chain joins TRBV4-2 and TRBJ2-7, with TRBD2 matching over 9 bases. The CDR3 consists of 16 residues. The trim removed 3 bases at V and 2 bases at J, leaving 8 bases unmatched. CDR1 and CDR2 (germline): LGHNA, YNFKEQ.

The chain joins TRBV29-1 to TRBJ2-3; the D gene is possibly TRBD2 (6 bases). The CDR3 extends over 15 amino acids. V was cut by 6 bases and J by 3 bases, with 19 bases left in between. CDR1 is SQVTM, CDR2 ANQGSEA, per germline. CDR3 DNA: TGCAGCGTGGAGTTCGTTCGGGGGAGGACAGATACGCAGTATTTT. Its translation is CSVEFVRGRTDTQYF.

The CDR3 spells CASSLGGTSLNEQFF. CDR3 sequence (DNA): TGTGCCAGCAGCTTGGGGGGGACTAGTTTGAATGAGCAGTTCTTC. V gene TRBV5-4 combines with J gene TRBJ2-1, with 8 bases identical to TRBD2. This CDR3 is built from 15 residues. V trimming: 0 bases; J trimming: 7 bases; junction bases outside the gene matches: 6. Germline lookup yields CDR1 SGHNT and CDR2 YYREEE (reference sequence).

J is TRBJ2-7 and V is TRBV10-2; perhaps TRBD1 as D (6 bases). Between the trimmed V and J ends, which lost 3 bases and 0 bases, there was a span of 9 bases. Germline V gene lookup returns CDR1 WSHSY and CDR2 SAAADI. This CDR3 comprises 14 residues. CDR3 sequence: CASSEQGGSYEQYF. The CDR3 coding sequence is TGCGCCAGCAGTGAACAGGGTGGCTCCTACGAGCAGTACTTC.